Listed below are T cell receptor beta chains from one sample, sequenced in a study of shared T cell receptors in the human thymus. The assay was immunoSEQ multiplex PCR, and TCRdb's table has in-frame clones only and misses some. This sample has over 450,000 clones; approximately 80% occur once, and the top ten carry roughly 0.013%. These same data were also listed under a study on human thymus T cells.

The sequencing sample was made of thymocytes. The origin of the receptors is a boy younger than two with a congenital heart defect. CDR3s include the opening cysteine and the closing phenylalanine or tryptophan. Where a row states a size, it is once, few, many or the class of an expanded clone; other rows omit it.

V gene	clone size	J gene	CDR3 protein
TRBV7-8	-	TRBJ2-7	CASSLEGLAVYEQYF
TRBV2	once	TRBJ1-1	CASSEQGARPNTEAFF
TRBV10-3	-	TRBJ2-1	CAISERSGSRNEQFF
TRBV29-1	-	TRBJ1-2	CSVEADRAYGYTF
TRBV25-1	-	TRBJ2-7	CASLEDREHHEQYF
TRBV6-5	-	TRBJ2-1	CASSYRGQGAYEQFF
TRBV30	-	TRBJ2-5	CAWSVWDRQETQYF
TRBV4-2	-	TRBJ2-3	CASSQEGTSGRTDTQYF
TRBV5-4	-	TRBJ1-2	CASSSRTGGYGYTF
TRBV2	-	TRBJ1-2	CASSDPGQGADGYTF
TRBV27	-	TRBJ2-7	CASSLILAPSYEQYF